Given below is one TCR beta chain in context. Its antigen is not known. These data originate in a study of cytomegalovirus exposure and HLA in healthy donors. The V and J ends lost 1 base and 5 bases, in that order; junction bases with no gene match: 9. Germline V gives CDR1 LGHNA, CDR2 YNFKEQ. The CDR3 covers 17 residues. Study-level results: Versus the roughly 700-donor mean, an Asian-associated ancestry cluster reportedly showed fewer N-insertions in a later analysis. Indistinguishability led to the exclusion of some V segments, TRBV6-2 and TRBV6-3 included.

Both 60 Vbeta primers and 13 Jbeta primers went into the PCR. Sequencing used immunoSEQ multiplex PCR; TCRdb keeps in-frame clones, though not all of them. The data hold roughly 120,000 clones, with 75% to 85% observed a single time. The V gene is TRBV4-2, the J gene TRBJ1-5; 9 bases agree with TRBD1. The sequenced sample was PBMCs. This receptor was taken from a male donor in good health and CMV-seronegative. The CDR3 spells CASSQGLDRGGYQPQHF. The CDR3 DNA sequence: TGTGCCAGCAGCCAAGGACTGGACAGGGGAGGCTATCAGCCCCAGCATTTT.